This TCR beta chain was captured by sequencing in a study of CXCR3-negative and CXCR3-positive naive CD8 T cells. A remark on this clonotype: Its antigen is currently unknown.

Whole-study findings and limits: More hydrophobic TRB CDR3s were found in CXCR3-positive naive cells than in CXCR3-negative naive cells.

The study made its TRB cDNA libraries by 5' RACE, adding UMI labels. TCRdb re-called the 5' RACE reads; every CDR3 protein appears as one record, without DNA. The clone table shows approximately 120,000 distinct CDR3 sequences, with the ten largest holding approximately 0.38%. Germline V CDR1 and CDR2: SQVTM, ANQGSEA. The CDR3 consists of 16 residues. V is TRBV29-1 and J is TRBJ2-2. The receptor's source is a human donor in good health. Some clones in this sample may be carry-over from other donors' samples. Sequences were obtained from naive CXCR3+ CD8+ T cells from blood. Subset indicated: CD45RO-CCR7+CD27+CD95- naive CD8+ T cells expressing CXCR3 (TNR3+). The chain's CDR3 is CSVVLRQTANTGELFF.